This is a list of T cell receptor beta chains from one sample in a study of T cell responses to AZD1222 COVID-19 vaccine. The protocol was immunoSEQ multiplex PCR, while the TCRdb copy is restricted to in-frame clones and leaves out a portion. The table has fewer than 200,000 clones, approximately 90% seen once; the top ten hold 5% to 7%. The specimen comprised peripheral blood, sampled on day 0 of AZD1222 vaccination. The receptors were gathered from an adult in good health. Both conserved end residues are part of each CDR3. The D gene is left open where the match is weak.

D	length	V	J	DNA	CDR3
.	16	TRBV5-1	TRBJ2-3	TGCGCCAGCAGCTTGGGCCAGGTATCTAGCACAGATACGCAGTATTTT	CASSLGQVSSTDTQYF
.	12	TRBV11-2	TRBJ1-2	TGTGCCAGCAGCCTCAACGGTGGAGGCTACACCTTC	CASSLNGGGYTF
TRBD1	15	TRBV6-5	TRBJ1-6	TGTGCCAGCAGTTACTCTAGGACAGGGGATTCACCCCTCCACTTT	CASSYSRTGDSPLHF
TRBD1	16	TRBV6-1	TRBJ2-2	TGTGCCAGCAGTGACCACAGGGGTCCCCTAACCGGGGAGCTGTTTTTT	CASSDHRGPLTGELFF
.	13	TRBV2	TRBJ1-4	TGTGCCAGCAGTGGGCAGGGTCGCGAAAAACTGTTTTTT	CASSGQGREKLFF
.	16	TRBV9	TRBJ2-2	TGTGCCAGCAGCCCCTGGCGGCAGGCTTACACCGGGGAGCTGTTTTTT	CASSPWRQAYTGELFF
.	15	TRBV28	TRBJ1-5	TGTGCCAGCAGTTTTACGGGGGCCGGGGATCAGCCCCAGCATTTT	CASSFTGAGDQPQHF
.	16	TRBV5-1	TRBJ1-6	TGCGCCAGCAGCTTGGTGGGACGGACCTATAATTCACCCCTCCACTTT	CASSLVGRTYNSPLHF
TRBD2	15	TRBV19	TRBJ2-5	TGTGCCAGTAGTATGATAGCGGGGGGACAAGAGACCCAGTACTTC	CASSMIAGGQETQYF
.	15	TRBV10-3	TRBJ2-2	TGTGCCATCAGCGACTTTGGGGGATCCACCGGGGAGCTGTTTTTT	CAISDFGGSTGELFF
.	12	TRBV30	TRBJ2-2	TGTGCCTGGAACAGCGTACCCGGGGAGCTGTTTTTT	CAWNSVPGELFF